The source of this T cell receptor (beta chain) is a study of shared clonotypes between healthy human individuals. Negatively enriched CD4+ T cells were divided by CD45RA into naive and memory. The data were produced by immunoSEQ multiplex PCR, yet TCRdb's version contains in-frame clones alone and is incomplete. The sample has roughly 2.2 million clones; 85% to 95% are singletons. Study findings and constraints: Researchers found naive subsets generally carried larger estimated richness than memory subsets.

About this clone: The antigen is undetermined.

Germline-derived CDR1 and CDR2 are SGHTA and FQGNSA. There are 18 residues in the CDR3. V was cut by 2 bases and J by 0 bases, with 17 bases left in between. The sequencing sample was made of naive CD4+ T cells from PBMCs. Subset in this sample: CD45RA+ positively selected. This TCR was sampled from a man aged 18 to 35 in good health. Some clones in this sample may be carry-over from other donors' samples. This chain connects TRBV7-2 to TRBJ2-1; D remains unclear. The CDR3 nucleotides read TGTGCCAGCAGCTTATTCCCTCCGGGTCCGAGCTCCTACAATGAGCAGTTCTTC. Translated, it gives CASSLFPPGPSSYNEQFF.